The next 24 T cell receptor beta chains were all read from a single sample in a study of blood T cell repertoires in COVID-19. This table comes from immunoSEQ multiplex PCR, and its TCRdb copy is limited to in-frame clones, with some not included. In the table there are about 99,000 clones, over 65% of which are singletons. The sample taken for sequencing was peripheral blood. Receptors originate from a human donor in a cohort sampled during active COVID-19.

The CDR3 here is CASEGDSGNTIYF. Here the CDR3 DNA reads TGTGCCAGCGAGGGGGACTCTGGAAACACCATATATTTT. The chain couples TRBV5-6 to TRBJ1-3, with D tentatively TRBD1 (6 bases). The V end was cut by 7 bases, the J end by 0 bases, with 8 bases between. The CDR3 is 13 amino acids. Germline loops: CDR1 SGHDT, CDR2 YYEEEE.

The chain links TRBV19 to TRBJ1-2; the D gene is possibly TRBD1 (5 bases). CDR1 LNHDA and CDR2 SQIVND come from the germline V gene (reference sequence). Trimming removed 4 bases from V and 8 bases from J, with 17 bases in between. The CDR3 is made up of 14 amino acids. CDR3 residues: CASSTPGREGGYTF. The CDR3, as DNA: TGTGCCAGTAGTACCCCAGGCAGGGAGGGCGGCTACACCTTC.

CDR3 residues: CASSSRDRGPHEQFF. In nucleotides, the CDR3 is TGTGCCAGCAGCTCCCGGGACAGGGGCCCCCATGAGCAGTTCTTC. The chain joins TRBV5-6 to TRBJ2-1, with 10 bases that match TRBD1. The CDR3 is 15 amino acids. With 3 bases clipped from V and 8 bases from J, the junction kept 8 bases outside the gene matches. Per the germline V gene, CDR1 is SGHDT and CDR2 is YYEEEE.

CDR3 sequence: CASSENSLNTEAFF. As DNA, the CDR3 is TGTGCCAGCAGTGAGAACTCTCTGAACACTGAAGCTTTCTTT. This sequence joins TRBV6-1 and TRBJ1-1; no firm D call. The germline V gene encodes CDR1 MNHNS and CDR2 SASEGT. The CDR3 has 14 amino acids. The germline V and J ends were trimmed by 3 bases and 0 bases, with 8 bases remaining between them.

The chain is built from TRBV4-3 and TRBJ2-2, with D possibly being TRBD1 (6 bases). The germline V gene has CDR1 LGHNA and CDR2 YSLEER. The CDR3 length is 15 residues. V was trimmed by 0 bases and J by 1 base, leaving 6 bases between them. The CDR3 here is CASSQDRGNTGELFF. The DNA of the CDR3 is TGCGCCAGCAGCCAAGACAGGGGGAACACCGGGGAGCTGTTTTTT.

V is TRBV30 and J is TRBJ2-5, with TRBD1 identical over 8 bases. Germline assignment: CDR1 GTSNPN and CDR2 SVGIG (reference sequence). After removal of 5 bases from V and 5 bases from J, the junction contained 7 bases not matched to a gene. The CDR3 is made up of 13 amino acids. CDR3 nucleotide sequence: TGTGCCTGGCGGACAGGGACGTTCGAGACCCAGTACTTC. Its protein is CAWRTGTFETQYF.

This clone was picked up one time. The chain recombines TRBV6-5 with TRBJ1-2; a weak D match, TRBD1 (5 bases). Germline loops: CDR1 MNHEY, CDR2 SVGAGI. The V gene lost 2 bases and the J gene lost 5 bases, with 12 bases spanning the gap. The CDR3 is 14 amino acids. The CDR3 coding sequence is TGTGCCAGCAGTTACGCCCTCGGGGGGTATGGCTACACCTTC. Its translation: CASSYALGGYGYTF.

The CDR3 spells CASSYEGVGYTF. The DNA of the CDR3 is TGCGCCAGCAGTTACGAGGGGGTTGGCTACACCTTC. The genes are TRBV5-1 and TRBJ1-2; D possibly corresponds to TRBD1 (6 bases). The CDR3 runs 12 residues. V was clipped by 5 bases and J by 7 bases, with 12 bases between them. Germline CDR1 reads SGHRS; CDR2 reads YFSETQ.

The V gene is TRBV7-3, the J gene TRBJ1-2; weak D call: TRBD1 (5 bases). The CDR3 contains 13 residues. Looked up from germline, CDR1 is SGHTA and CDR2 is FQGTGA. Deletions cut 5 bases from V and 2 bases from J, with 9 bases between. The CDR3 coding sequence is TGTGCCAGCAGCCCAGACAGAAACTATGGCTACACCTTC. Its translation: CASSPDRNYGYTF.

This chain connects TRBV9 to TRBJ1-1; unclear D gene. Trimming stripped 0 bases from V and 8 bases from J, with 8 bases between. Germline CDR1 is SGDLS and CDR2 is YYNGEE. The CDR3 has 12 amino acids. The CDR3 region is CASSVAETEAFF. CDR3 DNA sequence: TGTGCCAGCAGCGTAGCTGAAACAGAAGCTTTCTTT.

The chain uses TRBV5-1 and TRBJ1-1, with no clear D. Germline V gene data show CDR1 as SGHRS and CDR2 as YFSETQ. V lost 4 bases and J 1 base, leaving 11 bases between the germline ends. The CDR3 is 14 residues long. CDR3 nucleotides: TGCGCCAGCAGCCTTGTGGGCACGAACACTGAAGCTTTCTTT. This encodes CASSLVGTNTEAFF.

CDR3 region: CASSRWTVNTEAFF. The CDR3 DNA reads as TGCGCCAGCAGCCGGTGGACAGTGAACACTGAAGCTTTCTTT. The chain recombines TRBV5-1 with TRBJ1-1; a possible D gene is TRBD1 (6 bases). The CDR3 is 14 residues long. The V gene lost 4 bases and the J gene lost 0 bases, with 10 bases spanning the gap. CDR1 SGHRS and CDR2 YFSETQ come from the germline V gene.

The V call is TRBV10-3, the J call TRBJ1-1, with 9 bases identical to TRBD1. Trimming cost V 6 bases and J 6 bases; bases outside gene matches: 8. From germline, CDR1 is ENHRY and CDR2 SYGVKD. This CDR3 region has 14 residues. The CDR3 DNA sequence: TGTGCCATCAGCGTCGAATGGGACAGGGCTGAAGCTTTCTTT. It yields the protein CAISVEWDRAEAFF.

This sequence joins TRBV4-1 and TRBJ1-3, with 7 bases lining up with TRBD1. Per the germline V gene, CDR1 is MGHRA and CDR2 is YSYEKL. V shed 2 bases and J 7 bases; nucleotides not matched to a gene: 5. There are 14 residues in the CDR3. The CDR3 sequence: CASSQPTRGNTIYF. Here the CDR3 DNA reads TGCGCCAGCAGCCAACCCACCAGGGGGAACACCATATATTTT.

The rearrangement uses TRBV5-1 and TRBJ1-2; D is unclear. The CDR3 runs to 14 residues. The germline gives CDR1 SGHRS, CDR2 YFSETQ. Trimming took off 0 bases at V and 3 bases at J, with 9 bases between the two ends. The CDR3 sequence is CASSLVGMDYGYTF. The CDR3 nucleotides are TGCGCCAGCAGCTTGGTGGGCATGGACTATGGCTACACCTTC.

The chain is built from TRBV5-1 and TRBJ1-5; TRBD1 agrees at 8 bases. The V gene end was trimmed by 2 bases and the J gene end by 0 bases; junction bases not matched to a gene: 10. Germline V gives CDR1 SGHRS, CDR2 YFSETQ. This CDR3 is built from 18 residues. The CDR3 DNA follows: TGCGCCAGCAGCTTCCGGACAGGGCGGGCAATTAGCAATCAGCCCCAGCATTTT. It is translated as CASSFRTGRAISNQPQHF.

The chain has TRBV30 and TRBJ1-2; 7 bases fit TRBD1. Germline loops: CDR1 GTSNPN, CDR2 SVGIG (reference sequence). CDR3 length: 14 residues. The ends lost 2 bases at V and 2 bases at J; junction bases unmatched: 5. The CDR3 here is CAWSQTGRNYGYTF. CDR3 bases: TGTGCCTGGAGTCAGACAGGGAGAAACTATGGCTACACCTTC.

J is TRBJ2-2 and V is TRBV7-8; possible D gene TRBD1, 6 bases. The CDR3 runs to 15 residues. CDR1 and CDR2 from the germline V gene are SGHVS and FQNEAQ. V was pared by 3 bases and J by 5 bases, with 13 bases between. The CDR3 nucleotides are TGTGCCAGCAGCTTCGTGGGGACAACAACCGGGGAGCTGTTTTTT. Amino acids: CASSFVGTTTGELFF.

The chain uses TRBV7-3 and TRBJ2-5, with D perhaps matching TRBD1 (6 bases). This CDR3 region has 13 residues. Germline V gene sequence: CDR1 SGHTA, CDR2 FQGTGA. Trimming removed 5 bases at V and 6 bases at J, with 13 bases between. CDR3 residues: CASSTSGEQTQYF. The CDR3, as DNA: TGTGCCAGCAGCACATCAGGGGAGCAGACCCAGTACTTC.

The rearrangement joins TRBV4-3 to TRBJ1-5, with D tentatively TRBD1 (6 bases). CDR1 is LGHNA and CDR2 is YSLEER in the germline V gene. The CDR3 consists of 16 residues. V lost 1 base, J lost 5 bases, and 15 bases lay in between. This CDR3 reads CASSQGFEAGDQPQHF. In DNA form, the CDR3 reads TGCGCCAGCAGCCAAGGGTTCGAGGCAGGGGATCAGCCCCAGCATTTT.

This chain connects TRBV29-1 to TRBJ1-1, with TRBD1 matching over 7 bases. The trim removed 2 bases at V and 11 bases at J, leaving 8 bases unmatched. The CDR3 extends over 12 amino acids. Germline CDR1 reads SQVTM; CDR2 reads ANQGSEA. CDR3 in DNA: TGCAGCGTTGAATCGCAGGGGGTTGGGGCTTTCTTT. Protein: CSVESQGVGAFF.

CDR3 in DNA: TGTGCCAGTATCGGCAGGGGAACTAATGAAAAACTGTTTTTT. Translated, it gives CASIGRGTNEKLFF. The J gene is TRBJ1-4, the V gene TRBV19; perhaps TRBD1 as D (6 bases). The germline V and J ends were trimmed by 7 bases and 1 base, with 10 bases remaining between them. The V gene's germline CDR1 is LNHDA and CDR2 SQIVND (reference sequence). The CDR3 has 14 residues.

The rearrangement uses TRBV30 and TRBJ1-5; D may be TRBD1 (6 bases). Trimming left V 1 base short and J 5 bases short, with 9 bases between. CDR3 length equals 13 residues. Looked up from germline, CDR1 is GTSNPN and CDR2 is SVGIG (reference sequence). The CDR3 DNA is TGTGCCTGGAGTGAGGCAGGGGATCAGCCCCAGCATTTT. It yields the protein CAWSEAGDQPQHF.

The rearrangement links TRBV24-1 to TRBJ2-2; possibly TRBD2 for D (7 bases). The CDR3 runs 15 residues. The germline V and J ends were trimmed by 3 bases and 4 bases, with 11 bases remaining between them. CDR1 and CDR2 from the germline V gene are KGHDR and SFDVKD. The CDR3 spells CATSDGGAVTGELFF. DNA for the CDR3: TGTGCCACCAGTGATGGGGGGGCGGTCACCGGGGAGCTGTTTTTT.